Below are 21 T cell receptor beta chains sequenced from a single sample in a study of blood T cell repertoires in COVID-19. Profiling relied on immunoSEQ multiplex PCR, and the TCRdb table lists in-frame clones only, not all of them. The data contain a few hundred thousand clones, 90% of them seen just once; the ten biggest clones take up around 2.3%. Sequencing input: peripheral blood. The receptor set was obtained from a woman aged 55-69 years with COVID-19, enrolled during active disease.

The chain carries TRBV14 and TRBJ1-6, with 7 nucleotides matching TRBD1. The V gene end was trimmed by 4 bases and the J gene end by 7 bases; junction bases not matched to a gene: 10. This CDR3 has 16 amino acids. Germline CDR1 is SGHDN and CDR2 is FVKESK. DNA for the CDR3: TGTGCCAGCAGCCCCCCTTCCGGGACAGTGAATTCACCCCTCCACTTT. Translated: CASSPPSGTVNSPLHF.

Notes on this clone: At one end, the junction sequence differs from germline, possibly due to a read error. The chain recombines TRBV4-2 with TRBJ1-4; the D gene is possibly TRBD1 (6 bases). The CDR3 covers 16 residues. Germline V CDR1 and CDR2: LGHNA, YNFKEQ. The CDR3 spells CASSQVQGHRNGKLFF. The CDR3 DNA sequence: TGTGCCAGCAGCCAGGTGCAGGGACACCGGAATGGAAAACTGTTTTTT.

The chain has TRBV7-3 and TRBJ2-2; D unresolved. The CDR3 contains 14 residues. V lost 5 bases and J 6 bases, leaving 13 bases between the germline ends. Germline CDR1 is SGHTA and CDR2 is FQGTGA. The CDR3 DNA follows: TGTGCCAGCAGCCCCGTTTCAGTCGCCGGGGAGCTGTTTTTT. Amino acid sequence: CASSPVSVAGELFF.

In the case of this clone: At the DNA level, this CDR3 is encoded by other sequences in the same sample as well. The rearrangement joins TRBV5-1 to TRBJ1-2; 7 bases are a match to TRBD1. This CDR3 has 15 residues. Germline CDR1 SGHRS, CDR2 YFSETQ. The V segment lost 1 base and the J segment 0 bases; nucleotides outside the gene matches: 3. The CDR3 region is CASSLTGEANYGYTF. The CDR3, as DNA: TGCGCCAGCAGCTTGACAGGGGAAGCTAACTATGGCTACACCTTC. Drawing the rest from reference TRBV5-1 and TRBJ1-2, the complete variable domain is KAGVTQTPRYLIKTRGQQVTLSCSPISGHRSVSWYQQTPGQGLQFLFEYFSETQRNKGNFPGRFSGRQFSNSRSEMNVSTLELGDSALYLCASSLTGEANYGYTFGSGTRLTVV.

The chain uses TRBV10-2 and TRBJ1-2, with D perhaps matching TRBD1 (5 bases). CDR1 and CDR2 (germline): WSHSY, SAAADI. The CDR3 is 12 amino acids. V was clipped by 4 bases and J by 7 bases, with 10 bases between them. CDR3 nucleotide sequence: TGCGCCAGCAGTGTGGGGCCTGGTGGCTACACCTTC. The encoded protein is CASSVGPGGYTF.

J is TRBJ2-7 and V is TRBV6-6; perhaps TRBD1 as D (6 bases). Germline V gene data show CDR1 as MNHNY and CDR2 as SVGAGI (reference sequence). V lost 5 bases to trimming and J lost 3 bases, with 23 bases between them. CDR3 length equals 17 residues. CDR3 sequence: CASSPHLIGTTSYEQYF. CDR3 in DNA: TGTGCCAGCAGTCCTCACCTAATCGGGACAACAAGCTACGAGCAGTACTTC.

This clone is a singleton in its sample. This chain connects TRBV27 to TRBJ1-2; TRBD1 aligns across 8 bases. The germline V gene encodes CDR1 MNHEY and CDR2 SMNVEV (reference sequence). This CDR3 has 16 amino acids. V lost 5 bases and J lost 3; bases outside the gene matches: 11. The CDR3 spells CASSGTDRGPYYGYTF. DNA for the CDR3: TGTGCCAGCAGTGGGACCGACAGGGGTCCTTACTATGGCTACACCTTC.

This chain joins TRBV27 and TRBJ2-5, with D perhaps TRBD2 (6 bases). Trimming removed 5 bases at V and 4 bases at J, with 14 bases between. Germline loops: CDR1 MNHEY, CDR2 SMNVEV (reference sequence). This CDR3 is built from 14 residues. The CDR3 DNA reads TGTGCCAGCAGTCCCAGGCGGGGAGGAGAGACCCAGTACTTC. It yields the protein CASSPRRGGETQYF.

J is TRBJ1-1 and V is TRBV5-1; the D gene is possibly TRBD1 (6 bases). Germline V CDR1 and CDR2: SGHRS, YFSETQ. This CDR3 has 14 residues. The V end was cut by 6 bases, the J end by 5 bases, with 17 bases between. The DNA of the CDR3 is TGCGCCAGCACGAAAACAGGGACCGGGACTGAAGCTTTCTTT. It codes for CASTKTGTGTEAFF.

The count of this clone is one. The V call is TRBV19, the J call TRBJ1-5; tentatively, D is TRBD1 (6 bases). Trimming cost V 2 bases and J 15 bases, with 14 bases left between them. CDR1 and CDR2 from the germline V gene are LNHDA and SQIVND (reference sequence). This CDR3 spans 12 amino acids. DNA for the CDR3: TGTGCCAGTAGTATAACAGGGACCGACCGGCATTTT. Translated, it gives CASSITGTDRHF.

This sequence joins TRBV7-3 and TRBJ2-5; 10 bases agree with TRBD2. V lost 1 base to trimming and J lost 5 bases; unmatched junction nucleotides: 4. The CDR3 covers 15 residues. The germline V gene encodes CDR1 SGHTA and CDR2 FQGTGA. The CDR3 loop reads CASSLSLAGVETQYF. CDR3 in DNA: TGTGCCAGCAGCTTAAGTCTAGCGGGGGTGGAGACCCAGTACTTC.

V gene TRBV27 combines with J gene TRBJ1-5; TRBD1 agrees at 7 bases. The V and J ends lost 5 bases and 2 bases, in that order; junction bases with no gene match: 9. Germline CDR1 reads MNHEY; CDR2 reads SMNVEV (reference sequence). This CDR3 region has 16 residues. The CDR3 DNA is TGTGCCAGCAGTCCCAGACAGGGTAAGGGCAATCAGCCCCAGCATTTT. This codes for CASSPRQGKGNQPQHF.

The rearrangement links TRBV19 to TRBJ1-2; D not resolved. V was cut by 3 bases and J by 6 bases, with 14 bases left in between. CDR1 and CDR2 (germline): LNHDA, SQIVND (reference sequence). This CDR3 is built from 14 residues. The CDR3: CASSIERGDDGYTF. The CDR3, as DNA: TGTGCCAGTAGTATCGAGCGGGGAGACGATGGCTACACCTTC.

V gene TRBV4-3 combines with J gene TRBJ1-2, with a weak D call TRBD1 (6 bases). Germline V gene lookup returns CDR1 LGHNA and CDR2 YSLEER. This CDR3 region has 16 residues. V lost 0 bases and J 2 bases, leaving 13 bases between the germline ends. The CDR3 DNA is TGCGCCAGCAGCCAAGAAGCCCCAGGGGCCAACTATGGCTACACCTTC. Translation: CASSQEAPGANYGYTF.

The chain has TRBV6-5 and TRBJ1-1, with TRBD1 as a possible D gene (6 bases). The germline V and J ends were trimmed by 4 bases and 1 base, with 10 bases remaining between them. Germline V gene sequence: CDR1 MNHEY, CDR2 SVGAGI. The CDR3 loop spans 14 amino acids. CDR3 region: CASSLMDRNTEAFF. The DNA of the CDR3 is TGTGCCAGCAGTTTGATGGACAGGAACACTGAAGCTTTCTTT.

The gene calls are TRBV19 and TRBJ1-1, with 8 bases aligning to TRBD1. Germline CDR1 LNHDA, CDR2 SQIVND (reference sequence). The CDR3 extends over 14 amino acids. Unmatched junction bases numbered 9, after V lost 6 bases and J lost 6 bases. The chain's CDR3 is CASSPRGRGAEAFF. The CDR3 nucleotides are TGTGCCAGTAGCCCCAGGGGGCGCGGGGCTGAAGCTTTCTTT.

J is TRBJ1-2 and V is TRBV11-2; D possibly corresponds to TRBD1 (6 bases). CDR3 length: 16 amino acids. V was clipped by 5 bases and J by 2 bases, with 18 bases between them. Germline loops: CDR1 SGHAT, CDR2 FQNNGV. The CDR3: CASSLVGGAGNYGYTF. In nucleotides, the CDR3 is TGTGCCAGCAGCCTGGTCGGGGGGGCTGGGAACTATGGCTACACCTTC. Filled out from reference TRBV11-2 and TRBJ1-2, the complete variable domain reads EAGVAQSPRYKIIEKRQSVAFWCNPISGHATLYWYQQILGQGPKLLIQFQNNGVVDDSQLPKDRFSAERLKGVDSTLKIQPAKLEDSAVYLCASSLVGGAGNYGYTFGSGTRLTVV.

The J gene is TRBJ2-1, the V gene TRBV6-5, with D perhaps TRBD2 (6 bases). The V gene lost 8 bases and the J gene lost 3 bases, with 14 bases spanning the gap. Germline CDR1 MNHEY, CDR2 SVGAGI. CDR3 size: 14 residues. The chain's CDR3 is CASCGTGGYNEQFF. CDR3 DNA: TGTGCCAGCTGCGGGACCGGGGGCTACAATGAGCAGTTCTTC.

The V and J genes are TRBV18 and TRBJ1-2; a weak D match, TRBD1 (5 bases). V lost 3 bases and J 7 bases, leaving 12 bases between the germline ends. CDR1 and CDR2 from the germline V gene are KGHSH and LQKENI. The CDR3 is made up of 13 amino acids. The CDR3 protein is CASSPQGLGGYTF. As DNA, the CDR3 is TGTGCCAGCTCACCGCAGGGTTTGGGTGGCTACACCTTC.

V usage is TRBV7-8 and J usage is TRBJ2-2; D is possibly TRBD2 (7 bases). The germline V gene has CDR1 SGHVS and CDR2 FQNEAQ. The V end was cut by 4 bases, the J end by 4 bases, with 16 bases between. There are 16 residues in the CDR3. The CDR3 coding sequence is TGTGCCAGCAGCTCTCAGGCGGGGGCCCTCACCGGGGAGCTGTTTTTT. The encoded protein is CASSSQAGALTGELFF. Looking up the rest from reference TRBV7-8 and TRBJ2-2 gives the full variable domain: GAGVSQSPRYKVAKRGQDVALRCDPISGHVSLFWYQQALGQGPEFLTYFQNEAQLDKSGLPSDRFFAERPEGSVSTLKIQRTQQEDSAVYLCASSSQAGALTGELFFGEGSRLTVL.

This chain connects TRBV18 to TRBJ1-2; D is unresolved. CDR3 length: 11 amino acids. CDR1 is KGHSH and CDR2 is LQKENI in the germline V gene. V lost 2 bases and J 6 bases, leaving 4 bases between the germline ends. CDR3 loop: CASSPDNGYTF. The CDR3 DNA reads TGTGCCAGCTCACCAGACAATGGCTACACCTTC.